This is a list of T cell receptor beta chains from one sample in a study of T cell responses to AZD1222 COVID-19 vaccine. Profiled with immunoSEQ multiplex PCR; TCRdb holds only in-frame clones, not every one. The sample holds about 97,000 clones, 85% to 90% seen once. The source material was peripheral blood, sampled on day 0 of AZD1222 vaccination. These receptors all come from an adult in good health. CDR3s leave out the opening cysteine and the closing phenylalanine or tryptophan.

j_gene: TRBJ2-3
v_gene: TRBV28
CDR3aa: ASSPGTSTDTQY

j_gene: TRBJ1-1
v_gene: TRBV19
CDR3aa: ASSTRQGPPNTEAF

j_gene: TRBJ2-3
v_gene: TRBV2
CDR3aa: ASRGRGSADTQY

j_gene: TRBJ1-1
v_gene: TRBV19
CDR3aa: STGATEAF

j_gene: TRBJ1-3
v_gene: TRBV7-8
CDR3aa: ASSLGQHSGNTIY

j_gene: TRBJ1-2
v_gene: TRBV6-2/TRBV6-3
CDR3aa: ASSRRDYGYT

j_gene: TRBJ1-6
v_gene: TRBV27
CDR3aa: ASSLLVPHRGQNNSPLH

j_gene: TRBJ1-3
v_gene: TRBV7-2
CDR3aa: ASSSRPTGLSGNTIY

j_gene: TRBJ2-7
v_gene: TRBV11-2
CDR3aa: ASSPGTGESYEQY

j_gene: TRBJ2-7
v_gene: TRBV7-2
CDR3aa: ASRRDGTAYEQY

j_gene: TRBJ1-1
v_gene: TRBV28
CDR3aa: ASSSHNIAGTRDTEAF

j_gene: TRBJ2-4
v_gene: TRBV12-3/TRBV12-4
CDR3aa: ASSPSYPNIQY

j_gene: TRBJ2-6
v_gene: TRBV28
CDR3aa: ASSHRDRGTGANVLT

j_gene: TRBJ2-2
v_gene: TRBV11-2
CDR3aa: ASSLAGPGELF

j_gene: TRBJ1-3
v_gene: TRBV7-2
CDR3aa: ASSLAGHSSGNTIY